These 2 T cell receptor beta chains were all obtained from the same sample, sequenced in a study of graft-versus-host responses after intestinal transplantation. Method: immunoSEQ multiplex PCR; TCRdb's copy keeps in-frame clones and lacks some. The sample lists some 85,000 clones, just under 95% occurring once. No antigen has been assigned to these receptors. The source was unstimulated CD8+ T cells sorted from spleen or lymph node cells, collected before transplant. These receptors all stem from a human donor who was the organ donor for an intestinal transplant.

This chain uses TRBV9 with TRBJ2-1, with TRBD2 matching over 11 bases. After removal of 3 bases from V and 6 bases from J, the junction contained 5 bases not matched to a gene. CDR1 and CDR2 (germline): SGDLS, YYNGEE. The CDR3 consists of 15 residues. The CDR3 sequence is CASSGLGTSGNEQFF. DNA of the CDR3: TGTGCCAGCAGCGGCCTCGGGACTAGCGGCAATGAGCAGTTCTTC. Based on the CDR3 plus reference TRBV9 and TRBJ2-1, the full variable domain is DSGVTQTPKHLITATGQRVTLRCSPRSGDLSVYWYQQSLDQGLQFLIQYYNGEERAKGNILERFSAQQFPDLHSELNLSSLELGDSALYFCASSGLGTSGNEQFFGPGTRLTVL.

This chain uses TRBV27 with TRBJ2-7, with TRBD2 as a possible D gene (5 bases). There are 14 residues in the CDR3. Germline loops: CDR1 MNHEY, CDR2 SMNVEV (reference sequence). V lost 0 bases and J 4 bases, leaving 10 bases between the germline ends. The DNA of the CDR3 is TGTGCCAGCAGTTTATCGGCGGGTCTGTACGAGCAGTACTTC. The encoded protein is CASSLSAGLYEQYF.